Below are 17 T cell receptor beta chains sequenced from a single sample in a study of T cell responses to AZD1222 COVID-19 vaccine. TCRdb keeps only in-frame clones here, not all; method: immunoSEQ multiplex PCR. The sample includes approximately 70,000 clones, less than 85% seen only once; the top ten take about 50%. The specimen comprised peripheral blood, sampled 28 days after the second AZD1222 dose. The receptors come from an adult who received the AZD1222 COVID-19 vaccine.

The V and J genes are TRBV6-5 and TRBJ1-6, with 7 bases that match TRBD1. V lost 2 bases to trimming and J lost 9 bases; unmatched junction nucleotides: 7. The length of the CDR3 is 15 residues. Germline V lookup: CDR1 MNHEY, CDR2 SVGAGI. The CDR3 reads CASSYAPRQGSPLHF. CDR3 coding DNA: TGTGCCAGCAGTTACGCCCCGCGACAGGGTTCACCCCTCCACTTT.

CDR3 DNA sequence: TGTGCCAGTAGTATTAGTCAGGGTTGGTCCGGGGAGCTGTTTTTT. Translating gives CASSISQGWSGELFF. The chain carries TRBV19 and TRBJ2-2; tentatively, D is TRBD1 (5 bases). CDR3 length equals 15 residues. V was pared by 3 bases and J by 6 bases, with 14 bases between. Germline V gene data show CDR1 as LNHDA and CDR2 as SQIVND (reference sequence).

The chain links TRBV30 to TRBJ2-7, with 8 bases aligning to TRBD2. Germline V gene sequence: CDR1 GTSNPN, CDR2 SVGIG (reference sequence). This CDR3 is 14 amino acids long. V shed 3 bases, J shed 3 bases, and the junction held 7 bases outside the gene matches. CDR3 nucleotide sequence: TGTGCCTGGAGACATACCGGGACTAGCTACGAGCAGTACTTC. Translation: CAWRHTGTSYEQYF.

Worth noting for this clone: At the DNA level, this CDR3 is encoded by other sequences in the same sample as well. This chain connects TRBV24-1 to TRBJ1-5; D perhaps matches TRBD1 (6 bases). Looked up from germline, CDR1 is KGHDR and CDR2 is SFDVKD. The CDR3 is 14 residues long. V lost 3 bases and J lost 2, with 7 bases in between. The CDR3 nucleotides read TGTGCCACCAGTGATCGGACAGGCAATCAGCCCCAGCATTTT. It translates to CATSDRTGNQPQHF.

The V and J genes are TRBV6-5 and TRBJ2-1; tentatively, D is TRBD1 or TRBD2 (6 bases each). CDR1 MNHEY and CDR2 SVGAGI come from the germline V gene. V was shortened by 7 bases and J by 2 bases, with 15 bases between the two germline ends. The CDR3 loop spans 15 amino acids. The CDR3 nucleotides read TGTGCCAGCACCCCGACCGGGGGCACCTACAATGAGCAGTTCTTC. Encoded protein: CASTPTGGTYNEQFF.

J is TRBJ1-1 and V is TRBV7-9; TRBD1 matches at 10 bases. V shed 4 bases, J shed 4 bases, and the junction held 0 bases outside the gene matches. The CDR3 totals 13 residues. CDR1 is SEHNR, CDR2 FQNEAQ, per germline (reference sequence). In DNA, the CDR3 is TGTGCCAGCAGCTGGGACAGGGGCACTGAAGCTTTCTTT. Encoded protein: CASSWDRGTEAFF.

This clone came up a few times. The V gene is TRBV27, the J gene TRBJ2-7, with TRBD1 as a possible D gene (5 bases). The ends were cut back, 0 bases at V and 7 bases at J, with 7 bases in the middle. Germline loops: CDR1 MNHEY, CDR2 SMNVEV (reference sequence). The CDR3 contains 12 residues. The CDR3 DNA reads TGTGCCAGCAGTTTATCAGGGGCTGAGCAGTACTTC. Translation: CASSLSGAEQYF.

The rearrangement joins TRBV11-2 to TRBJ1-1; D is unclear. CDR3 length equals 13 residues. Trimming cost V 3 bases and J 5 bases, with 10 bases left between them. Germline V gene lookup returns CDR1 SGHAT and CDR2 FQNNGV. The CDR3 nucleotides are TGTGCCAGCAGCTTTAGGGCAGTTACTGAAGCTTTCTTT. Protein: CASSFRAVTEAFF.

The table lists this clone with a count of one. The chain links TRBV2 to TRBJ1-4, with D hard to call. The CDR3 runs to 14 residues. Trimming took 8 bases from V and 0 from J, leaving 10 bases between them. Per the germline V gene, CDR1 is SNHLY and CDR2 is FYNNEI. The CDR3 sequence is CASGKIATNEKLFF. CDR3 DNA: TGTGCCAGCGGGAAAATTGCAACTAATGAAAAACTGTTTTTT.

The chain carries TRBV28 and TRBJ1-1, with D maybe TRBD1 (6 bases). CDR3 length: 15 residues. Trimming pared 6 bases from V and 4 bases from J, leaving 18 bases between. Germline CDR1 and CDR2: MDHEN and SYDVKM. CDR3 amino acids: CASSPRDTLGTEAFF. CDR3 DNA sequence: TGTGCCAGCAGCCCACGGGACACCCTTGGCACTGAAGCTTTCTTT.

The DNA for the CDR3 is TGTGCCAGCAGCTTATCGGGACAGTTCTATGGCTACACCTTC. It codes for CASSLSGQFYGYTF. This rearrangement joins TRBV11-2 to TRBJ1-2, with 7 bases lining up with TRBD1. Germline CDR1 SGHAT, CDR2 FQNNGV. The CDR3 is made up of 14 amino acids. With V trimmed by 2 bases and J by 4 bases, 4 bases remained unmatched.

This clone turned up a few times. This rearrangement joins TRBV2 to TRBJ2-4, with TRBD1 matching over 7 bases. CDR1 is SNHLY, CDR2 FYNNEI, per germline. The length of the CDR3 is 15 residues. V was pared by 4 bases and J by 3 bases, with 6 bases of the junction left unmatched. CDR3 region: CASSGKGADKNIQYF. As DNA, the CDR3 is TGTGCCAGCAGTGGTAAGGGGGCGGACAAAAACATTCAGTACTTC.

V usage is TRBV24-1 and J usage is TRBJ1-1; D call uncertain. The CDR3 spans 12 residues. The germline V and J ends were trimmed by 3 bases and 5 bases, with 6 bases remaining between them. Looked up from germline, CDR1 is KGHDR and CDR2 is SFDVKD. Here the CDR3 reads CATSDPETEAFF. As DNA, the CDR3 is TGTGCCACCAGTGATCCGGAGACTGAAGCTTTCTTT.

The chain joins TRBV19 to TRBJ1-4; no clear D gene. This CDR3 is built from 15 residues. Germline values: CDR1 LNHDA, CDR2 SQIVND (reference sequence). V was clipped by 3 bases and J by 8 bases, with 16 bases between them. CDR3: CASSIGLSGDEKLFF. The CDR3 coding sequence is TGTGCCAGTAGTATTGGTCTGTCAGGAGACGAAAAACTGTTTTTT.

The chain joins TRBV6-1 to TRBJ2-1, with 10 bases identical to TRBD1. This CDR3 is 13 amino acids long. V shed 1 base, J shed 16 bases, and the junction held 7 bases outside the gene matches. The germline V gene has CDR1 MNHNS and CDR2 SASEGT. Here the CDR3 DNA reads TGTGCCAGCAGTGAAGTAGGCGGGACAGGGGCATTCTTC. As protein: CASSEVGGTGAFF.

This clone was detected only a few times. The chain has TRBV30 and TRBJ1-2; D remains ambiguous. The V end lost 0 bases, the J end lost 0 bases, and 5 bases lay between the germline ends. Germline CDR1 is GTSNPN and CDR2 is SVGIG (reference sequence). The CDR3 loop spans 13 amino acids. The CDR3 sequence: CAWSVEANYGYTF. CDR3 nucleotides: TGTGCCTGGAGTGTAGAAGCTAACTATGGCTACACCTTC.

This chain connects TRBV6-5 to TRBJ1-2, with D possibly TRBD1 on 5 matching bases. V was cut by 2 bases and J by 2 bases, with 6 bases left in between. This CDR3 contains 13 residues. Per germline, CDR1 MNHEY and CDR2 SVGAGI. The CDR3 DNA follows: TGTGCCAGCAGTTACGACAGAAACTATGGCTACACCTTC. It codes for CASSYDRNYGYTF.